One and the same sample provided the 7 T cell receptor beta chains below, sequenced in a study of glioma-infiltrating T cells. The iRepertoire nested amplicon-rescue multiplex PCR amplified TCR alpha and beta CDR3s from RNA. One entry per CDR3 protein, called by TCRdb with MiXCR from the multiplex PCR reads. This sample yields roughly 350,000 distinct CDR3 sequences, of which around 38% are seen a single time; 9.5% to 15% belongs to the top ten. Material for sequencing was glioma tissue, nonneoplastic brain tissue, or PBMCs (not recorded which). The receptors derive from a human donor with low-grade glioma or glioblastoma, undergoing nonglioma brain surgery, or in good health (not recorded which).

This clonotype appeared many times. This sequence joins TRBV20-1 and TRBJ2-7, with TRBD1 as a possible D gene (6 bases). CDR1 is DFQATT, CDR2 SNEGSKA, per germline (reference sequence). The CDR3 sequence is 12 residues long. V lost 1 base, J lost 4 bases, and 8 bases lay in between. The CDR3 loop is CSARVQGYEQYF. CDR3 DNA: TGCAGTGCTAGAGTACAGGGATACGAGCAGTACTTC.

This clonotype was picked up a small number of times. A read error is possible here, since a much larger clone lies one base away. The chain links TRBV7-2 to TRBJ2-7; possibly TRBD1 or TRBD2 for D (5 bases each). The CDR3 spans 14 residues. V was trimmed by 6 bases and J by 0 bases, leaving 12 bases between them. The germline gives CDR1 SGHTA, CDR2 FQGNSA. For the CDR3, the DNA is TGTGCCAGCAGGCAGGGCAGCGGCTCCTACGAGCAGTACTTC. This codes for CASRQGSGSYEQYF.

This clonotype was picked up a small number of times. The chain combines TRBV6-2 or TRBV6-3 with TRBJ1-1, with D possibly TRBD1 on 5 matching bases. Trimming removed 2 bases from V and 1 base from J, with 17 bases in between. The length of the CDR3 is 17 residues. Germline CDR1 reads MNHEY; CDR2 reads SVGEGT. The CDR3 coding sequence is TGTGCCAGCAGTTACCGCCGCAGGGCAGGATCGAACACTGAAGCTTTCTTT. Its translation: CASSYRRRAGSNTEAFF.

V and J are TRBV28 and TRBJ1-2; D may be TRBD1 (6 bases). The CDR3 sequence is 17 residues long. V was clipped by 3 bases and J by 3 bases, with 20 bases between them. Looked up from germline, CDR1 is MDHEN and CDR2 is SYDVKM. CDR3 residues: CASSFVAGHTRYYGYTF. Here the CDR3 DNA reads TGTGCCAGCAGTTTTGTAGCGGGACACACAAGGTACTATGGCTACACCTTC.

The chain couples TRBV4-2 to TRBJ2-6, with D unresolved. Germline assignment: CDR1 LGHNA and CDR2 YNFKEQ. This CDR3 contains 18 residues. V dropped 0 bases and J dropped 0 bases, with 12 bases sitting between them. Written as DNA, the CDR3 is TGTGCCAGCAGCCAAGAAGGAAGGCGTTACTCTGGGGCCAACGTCCTGACTTTC. Amino acid sequence: CASSQEGRRYSGANVLTF.

A note on this clonotype: It is likely a read error, because the conserved phenylalanine at the end of the CDR3 is missing. The CDR3 coding sequence is TGTGCCAGTAGTATCTTCGCGGGGTCTACCAATGGCTACACCATC. Its translation is CASSIFAGSTNGYTI. The chain links TRBV19 to TRBJ1-2; no clear D. Germline V gives CDR1 LNHDA, CDR2 SQIVND (reference sequence). The V end was cut by 3 bases, the J end by 6 bases, with 17 bases between. The CDR3 length is 15 residues.

Ten or more counts support this clonotype. The chain uses TRBV28 and TRBJ2-7; D gene ambiguous. The germline V gene has CDR1 MDHEN and CDR2 SYDVKM. The length of the CDR3 is 12 residues. V was cut by 8 bases and J by 2 bases, with 10 bases left in between. CDR3: CASLDAAYEQYF. In DNA form, the CDR3 reads TGTGCCAGCCTCGACGCCGCCTACGAGCAGTACTTC.